One and the same sample provided the 10 T cell receptor beta chains below, sequenced in a study of cytomegalovirus exposure and HLA in healthy donors. A multiplex PCR was run with 60 Vbeta primers and 13 Jbeta primers. The table came from immunoSEQ multiplex PCR; TCRdb's copy has only in-frame clones and leaves some out. The profile shows tens of thousands of clones, about 73% of them singletons. Sample: PBMCs. The source of these receptors is a woman between 45 and 60 years old in good health and CMV-seropositive.

The V call is TRBV18, the J call TRBJ1-1, with 8 positions matching TRBD1. The CDR3 is made up of 18 amino acids. Germline lookup yields CDR1 KGHSH and CDR2 LQKENI. The V gene end was trimmed by 0 bases and the J gene end by 0 bases; junction bases not matched to a gene: 9. CDR3 residues: CASSPPSQGARMNTEAFF. The CDR3 region has the DNA TGTGCCAGCTCACCACCGTCTCAGGGGGCTCGTATGAACACTGAAGCTTTCTTT. The whole variable domain, remainder taken from reference TRBV18 and TRBJ1-1, is NAGVMQNPRHLVRRRGQEARLRCSPMKGHSHVYWYRQLPEEGLKFMVYLQKENIIDESGMPKERFSAEFPKEGPSILRIQQVVRGDSAAYFCASSPPSQGARMNTEAFFGQGTRLTVV.

The chain is built from TRBV11-1 and TRBJ2-5; D might be TRBD2 (6 bases). The V end lost 5 bases, the J end lost 6 bases, and 19 bases lay between the germline ends. The CDR3 sequence is 15 residues long. The V gene's germline CDR1 is SGHAT and CDR2 FQDESV (reference sequence). The CDR3 DNA reads TGTGCCAGCAGCCTTCTCGGGGAGGCGGGGAAGACCCAGTACTTC. It is translated as CASSLLGEAGKTQYF.

This clone came up a few times. The V call is TRBV19, the J call TRBJ1-5, with TRBD1 matching 7 bases. Unmatched junction bases numbered 7, after V lost 7 bases and J lost 1 base. Germline loops: CDR1 LNHDA, CDR2 SQIVND (reference sequence). There are 15 residues in the CDR3. In DNA, the CDR3 is TGTGCCAGTACCTCGACAGGGTTGAGCAATCAGCCCCAGCATTTT. Protein sequence: CASTSTGLSNQPQHF.

The chain joins TRBV5-1 to TRBJ2-7, with D unclear. The V gene lost 4 bases and the J gene lost 6 bases, with 17 bases spanning the gap. The CDR3 has 14 residues. CDR1 and CDR2 from the germline V gene are SGHRS and YFSETQ. The CDR3 bases are TGCGCCAGCAGCGGTATTACCACGAGCGCCGAGCAGTACTTC. This translates into CASSGITTSAEQYF.

This clone was seen a handful of times. The gene calls are TRBV9 and TRBJ2-5; maybe TRBD2 (5 bases). The CDR3 extends over 15 amino acids. Germline-derived CDR1 and CDR2 are SGDLS and YYNGEE. The V and J ends lost 3 bases and 1 base respectively, with 13 bases between them. DNA for the CDR3: TGTGCCAGCAGCGCAGAGGGCGGGCCCCAAGAGACCCAGTACTTC. Encoded protein: CASSAEGGPQETQYF. The variable domain in full, completed from reference TRBV9 and TRBJ2-5, reads DSGVTQTPKHLITATGQRVTLRCSPRSGDLSVYWYQQSLDQGLQFLIQYYNGEERAKGNILERFSAQQFPDLHSELNLSSLELGDSALYFCASSAEGGPQETQYFGPGTRLLVL.

The chain is built from TRBV7-2 and TRBJ1-1; D is perhaps TRBD1 (6 bases). The CDR3 runs to 13 residues. The V end lost 5 bases, the J end lost 3 bases, and 10 bases lay between the germline ends. The germline V gene encodes CDR1 SGHTA and CDR2 FQGNSA. The CDR3: CASSEQGYTEAFF. The CDR3 DNA reads as TGTGCCAGCAGCGAACAGGGTTACACTGAAGCTTTCTTT. Together with reference TRBV7-2 and TRBJ1-1, the CDR3 gives the full variable domain: GAGVSQSPSNKVTEKGKDVELRCDPISGHTALYWYRQSLGQGLEFLIYFQGNSAPDKSGLPSDRFSAERTGGSVSTLTIQRTQQEDSAVYLCASSEQGYTEAFFGQGTRLTVV.

This sequence joins TRBV10-2 and TRBJ2-7; 9 bases are shared with TRBD2. CDR1 is WSHSY and CDR2 is SAAADI in the germline V gene. The trim removed 6 bases at V and 5 bases at J, leaving 8 bases unmatched. There are 14 residues in the CDR3. CDR3 region: CASRGGRGIDEQYF. CDR3 nucleotide sequence: TGCGCCAGCAGAGGCGGGAGGGGGATAGACGAGCAGTACTTC.

This rearrangement joins TRBV28 to TRBJ1-1, with 12 nucleotides matching TRBD1. Germline CDR1 and CDR2: MDHEN and SYDVKM. This CDR3 has 16 residues. V lost 10 bases and J lost 1; bases outside the gene matches: 10. The CDR3 DNA is TGTGCCATAACCCCGGGACAGGGGGCTTGGAACACTGAAGCTTTCTTT. It encodes CAITPGQGAWNTEAFF.

The chain links TRBV7-2 to TRBJ1-5, with 10 nucleotides matching TRBD1. CDR3 length: 14 amino acids. V lost 4 bases, J lost 5 bases, and 2 bases stayed unmatched. Germline V gene sequence: CDR1 SGHTA, CDR2 FQGNSA. For the CDR3, the DNA is TGTGCCAGCAGCTCGACAGGGGGCGATCAGCCCCAGCATTTT. It is translated as CASSSTGGDQPQHF.

This clone was detected only a few times. This chain joins TRBV7-2 and TRBJ1-5, with a possible D match to TRBD1 (6 bases). Looked up from germline, CDR1 is SGHTA and CDR2 is FQGNSA. V was pared by 5 bases and J by 5 bases, with 10 bases between. CDR3 length: 13 amino acids. The CDR3, as DNA: TGTGCCAGCAGCGACAGGAAGGATCAGCCCCAGCATTTT. As protein: CASSDRKDQPQHF.